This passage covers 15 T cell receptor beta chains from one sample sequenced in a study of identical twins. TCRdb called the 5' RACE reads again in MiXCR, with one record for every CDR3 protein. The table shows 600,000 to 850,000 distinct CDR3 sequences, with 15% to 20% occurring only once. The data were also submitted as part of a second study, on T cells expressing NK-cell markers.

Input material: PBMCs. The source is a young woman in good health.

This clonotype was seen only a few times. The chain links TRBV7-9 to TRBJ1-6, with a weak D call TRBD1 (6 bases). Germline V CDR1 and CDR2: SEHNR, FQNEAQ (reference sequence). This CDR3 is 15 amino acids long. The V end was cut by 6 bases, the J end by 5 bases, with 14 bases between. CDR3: CASSWGAGHNSPLHF. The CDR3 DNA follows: TGTGCCAGCAGTTGGGGGGCAGGGCATAATTCACCCCTCCACTTT.

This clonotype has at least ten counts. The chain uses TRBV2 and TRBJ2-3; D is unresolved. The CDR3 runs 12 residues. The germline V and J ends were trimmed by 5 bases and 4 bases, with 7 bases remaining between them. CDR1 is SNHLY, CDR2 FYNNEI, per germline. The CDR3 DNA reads TGTGCCAGCAGTAGTGAGGCAGATACGCAGTATTTT. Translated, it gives CASSSEADTQYF.

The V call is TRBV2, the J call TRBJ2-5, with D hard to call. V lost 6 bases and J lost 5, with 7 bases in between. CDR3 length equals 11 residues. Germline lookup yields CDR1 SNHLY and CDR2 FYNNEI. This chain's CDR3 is CASRPGETQYF. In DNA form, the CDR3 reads TGTGCCAGCAGGCCTGGGGAGACCCAGTACTTC. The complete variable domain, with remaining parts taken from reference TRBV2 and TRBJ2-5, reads EPEVTQTPSHQVTQMGQEVILRCVPISNHLYFYWYRQILGQKVEFLVSFYNNEISEKSEIFDDQFSVERPDGSNFTLKIRSTKLEDSAMYFCASRPGETQYFGPGTRLLVL.

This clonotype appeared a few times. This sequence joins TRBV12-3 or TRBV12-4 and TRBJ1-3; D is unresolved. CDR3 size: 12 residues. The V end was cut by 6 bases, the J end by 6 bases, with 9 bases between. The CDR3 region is CASRTGANTIYF. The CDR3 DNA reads TGTGCCAGCAGGACTGGTGCAAACACCATATATTTT.

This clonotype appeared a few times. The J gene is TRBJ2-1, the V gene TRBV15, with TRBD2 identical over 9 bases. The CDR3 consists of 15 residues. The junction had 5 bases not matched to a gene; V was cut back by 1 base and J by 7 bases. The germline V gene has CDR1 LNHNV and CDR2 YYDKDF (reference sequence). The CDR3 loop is CATSRGGGAGNEQFF. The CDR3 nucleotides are TGTGCCACCAGCAGAGGCGGGGGGGCGGGAAATGAGCAGTTCTTC.

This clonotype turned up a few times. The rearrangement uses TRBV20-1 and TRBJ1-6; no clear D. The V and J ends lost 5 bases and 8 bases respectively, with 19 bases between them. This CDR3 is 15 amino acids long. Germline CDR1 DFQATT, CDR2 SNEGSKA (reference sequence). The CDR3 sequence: CSAPGPLTRDSPLHF. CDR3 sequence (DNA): TGCAGTGCTCCCGGCCCCTTGACTAGGGATTCACCCCTCCACTTT.

Written as DNA, the CDR3 is TGCAGTGCTAGTCGGTCCTCTGGGGCCAACGTCCTGACTTTC. It codes for CSASRSSGANVLTF. The chain combines TRBV20-1 with TRBJ2-6; no firm D call. The CDR3 is made up of 14 amino acids. Trimming shortened V by 3 bases and J by 0 bases, and 6 bases separated the two germline ends. Germline V gives CDR1 DFQATT, CDR2 SNEGSKA (reference sequence).

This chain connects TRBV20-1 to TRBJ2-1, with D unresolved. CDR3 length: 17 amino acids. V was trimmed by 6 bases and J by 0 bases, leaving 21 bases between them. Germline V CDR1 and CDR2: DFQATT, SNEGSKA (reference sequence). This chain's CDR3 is CSAVGFGVFSSYNEQFF. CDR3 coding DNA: TGCAGTGCCGTCGGGTTTGGCGTTTTCAGCTCCTACAATGAGCAGTTCTTC.

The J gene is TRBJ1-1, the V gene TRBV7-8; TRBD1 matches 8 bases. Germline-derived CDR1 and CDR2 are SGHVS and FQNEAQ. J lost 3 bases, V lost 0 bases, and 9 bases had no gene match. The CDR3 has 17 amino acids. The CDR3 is CASSLAFRAGGHTEAFF. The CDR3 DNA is TGTGCCAGCAGCTTAGCATTTCGAGCAGGGGGCCACACTGAAGCTTTCTTT.

CDR3 in amino acids: CASRPGTSAPLHF. For the CDR3, the DNA is TGTGCCAGCAGACCTGGGACATCTGCACCCCTCCACTTT. The V call is TRBV12-3 or TRBV12-4, the J call TRBJ1-6, with D possibly matching TRBD1 (6 bases). This CDR3 contains 13 residues. V lost 6 bases and J lost 11, with 14 bases in between.

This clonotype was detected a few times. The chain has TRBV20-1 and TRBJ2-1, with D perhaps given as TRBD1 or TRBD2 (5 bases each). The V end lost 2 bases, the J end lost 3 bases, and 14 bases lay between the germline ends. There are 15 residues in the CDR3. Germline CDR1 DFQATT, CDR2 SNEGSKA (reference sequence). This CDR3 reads CSARRDAPFYNEQFF. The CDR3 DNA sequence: TGCAGTGCTAGACGGGACGCCCCCTTCTACAATGAGCAGTTCTTC.

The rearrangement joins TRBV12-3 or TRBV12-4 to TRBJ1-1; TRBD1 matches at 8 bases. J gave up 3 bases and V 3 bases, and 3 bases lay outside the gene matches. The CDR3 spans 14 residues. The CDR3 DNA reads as TGTGCCAGCAGTTTGGACAGGGAGTACACTGAAGCTTTCTTT. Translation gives CASSLDREYTEAFF.

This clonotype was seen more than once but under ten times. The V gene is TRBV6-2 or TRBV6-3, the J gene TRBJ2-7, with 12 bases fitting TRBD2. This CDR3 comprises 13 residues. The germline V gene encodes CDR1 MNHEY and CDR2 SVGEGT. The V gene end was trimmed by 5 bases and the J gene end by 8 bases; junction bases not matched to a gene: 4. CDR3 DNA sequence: TGTGCCAGCAGTGGACTAGCGGGGAGCAAGCAGTACTTC. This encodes CASSGLAGSKQYF.

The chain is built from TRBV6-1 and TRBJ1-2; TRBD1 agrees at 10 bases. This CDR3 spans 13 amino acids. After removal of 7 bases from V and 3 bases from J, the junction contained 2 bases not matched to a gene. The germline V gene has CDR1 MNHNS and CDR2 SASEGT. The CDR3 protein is CASTGQGDYGYTF. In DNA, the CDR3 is TGTGCCAGCACAGGACAGGGGGACTATGGCTACACCTTC.

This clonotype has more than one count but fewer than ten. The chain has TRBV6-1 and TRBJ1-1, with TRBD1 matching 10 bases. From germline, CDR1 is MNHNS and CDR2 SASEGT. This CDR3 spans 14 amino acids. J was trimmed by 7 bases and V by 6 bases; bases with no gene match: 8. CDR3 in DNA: TGTGCCAGCAGCCAACACGGGACAGGGGTTGAAGCTTTCTTT. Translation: CASSQHGTGVEAFF.